This T cell receptor (beta chain) was sequenced for a study of blood T cell repertoires in COVID-19. As for the study in general: Material from acute and convalescent COVID-19 was sourced from the United States, Italy and Spain. Sample material is recorded as cDNA or gDNA derived from T cells, B-cell-depleted T cells, or PBMCs.

The method was immunoSEQ multiplex PCR; TCRdb's version includes in-frame clones alone and lacks a portion of them. The data show some 200,000 clones, about 80% seen once. Trimming stripped 6 bases from V and 7 bases from J, with 13 bases between. This CDR3 contains 13 residues. The germline gives CDR1 MDHEN, CDR2 SYDVKM. This clonotype was sampled from a man aged 25 to 40 with active or convalescent COVID-19. Material: peripheral blood. This chain joins TRBV28 and TRBJ1-5; no firm D call. The CDR3: CASRLHRGQPQHF. The CDR3 nucleotides are TGTGCCAGCAGGTTACATCGAGGACAGCCCCAGCATTTT.